These 9 T cell receptor beta chains share one sample of origin, sequenced in a study of blood T cell repertoires in COVID-19. Sequenced by immunoSEQ multiplex PCR; TCRdb stores in-frame clones only, minus some. Seen here are 330,000 or so clones, 80% to 90% observed once, and the top ten hold roughly a tenth. The specimen sequenced was peripheral blood. All receptors derive from a man aged 30 to 45 with COVID-19, enrolled during active disease.

This chain joins TRBV19 and TRBJ1-5, with unresolved D. The CDR3 contains 13 residues. V shed 3 bases and J shed 3 bases, with 6 bases lying between them. Per the germline V gene, CDR1 is LNHDA and CDR2 is SQIVND (reference sequence). The CDR3 is CASSIWHNQPQHF. The DNA of the CDR3 is TGTGCCAGTAGTATCTGGCACAATCAGCCCCAGCATTTT.

V usage is TRBV5-4 and J usage is TRBJ1-1; 9 bases match TRBD1. CDR1 is SGHNT, CDR2 YYREEE, per germline (reference sequence). CDR3 size: 12 residues. V lost 5 bases to trimming and J lost 5 bases; unmatched junction nucleotides: 1. The DNA for the CDR3 is TGTGCCAGCAGGGGACAGGGTACTGAAGCTTTCTTT. Residues: CASRGQGTEAFF.

This sequence joins TRBV28 and TRBJ2-3, with 8 positions matching TRBD2. The CDR3 loop spans 14 amino acids. Germline CDR1 is MDHEN and CDR2 is SYDVKM. Losses at the gene ends were 5 bases for V and 6 bases for J; bases not matched to a gene: 7. CDR3 sequence reads: CASSPPGGADTQYF. DNA for the CDR3: TGTGCCAGCAGTCCCCCCGGGGGGGCGGATACGCAGTATTTT.

The rearrangement links TRBV9 to TRBJ1-6; D is unclear. Germline CDR1 SGDLS, CDR2 YYNGEE. The V end lost 3 bases, the J end lost 1 base, and 5 bases lay between the germline ends. The CDR3 is 14 residues long. CDR3 nucleotide sequence: TGTGCCAGCAGCGGCCAGTCCTATAATTCACCCCTCCACTTT. It codes for CASSGQSYNSPLHF.

The rearrangement links TRBV19 to TRBJ2-2, with 8 bases lining up with TRBD1. The CDR3 has 15 residues. Trimming cost V 10 bases and J 0 bases; bases outside gene matches: 7. Germline-derived CDR1 and CDR2 are LNHDA and SQIVND (reference sequence). This CDR3 reads CATRQGSSNTGELFF. Here the CDR3 DNA reads TGTGCCACCCGACAGGGGTCCTCGAACACCGGGGAGCTGTTTTTT.

This chain uses TRBV4-3 with TRBJ1-4; D gene uncertain. Germline V CDR1 and CDR2: LGHNA, YSLEER. The CDR3 contains 15 residues. Between the trimmed V and J ends, which lost 2 bases and 10 bases, there was a span of 17 bases. The CDR3, as DNA: TGCGCCAGCAGCCAAACTCGGAGTAATGATGGAAAACTGTTTTTT. Its translation: CASSQTRSNDGKLFF.

The V call is TRBV12-3 or TRBV12-4, the J call TRBJ1-1; TRBD1 agrees at 8 bases. The CDR3 spans 12 residues. V dropped 4 bases and J dropped 10; count of bases not matched to a gene: 5. CDR3 DNA sequence: TGTGCCAGCAGTTCCGGGACAGGTGGAGCTTTCTTT. Its translation: CASSSGTGGAFF.

This chain joins TRBV28 and TRBJ1-2; 7 bases agree with TRBD1. The CDR3 covers 14 residues. V gave up 2 bases and J gave up 3 bases; unmatched junction bases: 3. CDR1 MDHEN and CDR2 SYDVKM come from the germline V gene. The CDR3 nucleotides are TGTGCCAGCAGTTTAATAACAGGGGACTATGGCTACACCTTC. Its protein product is CASSLITGDYGYTF.

V and J are TRBV5-1 and TRBJ1-2; D might be TRBD1 (5 bases). Germline CDR1 and CDR2: SGHRS and YFSETQ. The V gene lost 0 bases and the J gene lost 3 bases, with 18 bases spanning the gap. The CDR3 is made up of 17 amino acids. The CDR3 DNA sequence: TGCGCCAGCAGCTTGGATGAGACAGTCCAGGCCTACTATGGCTACACCTTC. It codes for CASSLDETVQAYYGYTF.